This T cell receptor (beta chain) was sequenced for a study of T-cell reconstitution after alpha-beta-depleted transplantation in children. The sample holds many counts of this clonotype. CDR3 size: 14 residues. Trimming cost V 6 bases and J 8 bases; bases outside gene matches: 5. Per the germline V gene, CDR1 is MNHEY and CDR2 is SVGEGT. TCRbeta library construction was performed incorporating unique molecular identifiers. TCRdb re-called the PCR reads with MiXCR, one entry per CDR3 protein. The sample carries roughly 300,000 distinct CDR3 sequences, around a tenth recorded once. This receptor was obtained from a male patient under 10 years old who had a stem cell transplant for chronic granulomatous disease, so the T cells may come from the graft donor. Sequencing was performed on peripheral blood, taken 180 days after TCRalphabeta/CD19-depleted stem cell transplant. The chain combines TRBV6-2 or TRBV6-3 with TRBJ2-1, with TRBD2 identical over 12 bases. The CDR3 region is CASRASGRAHEQFF. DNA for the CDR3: TGTGCCAGCAGAGCTAGCGGGAGGGCCCATGAGCAGTTCTTC.